Here is one T cell receptor beta chain with its context. Its antigen remains unidentified. Only in-frame clones appear in the TCRdb table, and some are missing; sequencing was by immunoSEQ multiplex PCR. The sample lists approximately 710,000 clones; about nine tenths were seen once. The CD8 memory fraction combined CD45RO+ cells with TemRA cells (CCR7-negative CD45RA+). V shed 3 bases and J shed 5 bases, with 14 bases lying between them. CDR3 length: 14 residues. Germline lookup yields CDR1 WNHNN and CDR2 SYGVQD (reference sequence). This sample was included in a study of shared clonotypes between healthy human individuals. Study context: Each donor had three CD4 naive, three CD4 memory, two CD8 naive and one CD8 memory plate.

Findings and caveats of the study: Generation probabilities of non-shared clonotypes were lower (relative to those shared by all four donors). Naive subsets typically showed greater estimated richness than memory subsets.

The TCR originated in a man between 18 and 35 years old in good health. Some clones in this sample may be carry-over from other donors' samples. The sample comprised memory CD8+ T cells from PBMCs. Stated subset: CD45RO+ cells pooled with CCR7-negative TemRA cells. This chain links TRBV10-1 with TRBJ2-7, with D possibly matching TRBD1 (6 bases). This CDR3 is CASSDDRDNHEQYF. DNA for the CDR3: TGCGCCAGCAGTGATGACCGGGACAACCACGAGCAGTACTTC.